The present T cell receptor beta chain was sequenced within a study of CD4+ T cells in melanoma (dated by TCRdb to 2022 to 2024). In the study overall: Neoantigen-specific CD4+ T cells in human melanoma were investigated in the study. Results and caveats for the whole study, not just this receptor: Diverse differentiation states were reported to be shown by neoantigen-specific CD4+ T cells in melanoma. Neoantigen-specific CD4+ T cells were reported to be correlated with the function of CD8+ T cells, macrophages and B cells.

Turning to this clone: This clone's antigen is unknown. One base away there is no much larger clone; base qualities are not given.

The donors were melanoma patients. V was cut back by 1 base and J by 8 bases, leaving a gap of 12 bases between them. CDR1 SGDLS and CDR2 YYNGEE were looked up in the germline V gene. Spanning cysteine to phenylalanine, the CDR3 consists of 13 amino acids. The retained sequence is limited to the CDR3, 39 bases, with the frame set at the first base. The library relied on the immunoSEQ multiplex PCR assay. Sourced from immuneACCESS, this table was stored by TCRdb with only in-frame sequences that have V and J called. A share of the clones is absent; for the studies checked, an unresolved V gene accounts for under half, and the remainder has no known explanation. The sample table holds 9,500 to 13,000 clones, of which over 60% were seen once. The ten largest clones take up roughly 21% of the sample.

Sequenced: cells from a culture (not recorded whether cultured in vitro). The chain was built from TRBV9 and TRBJ1-1; tentative D gene TRBD1, with 5 bases matching. This receptor was identified in a human donor with melanoma. The nucleotide sequence is TGTGCCAGCAGCGTAACATTCCCAGGGGAAGCTTTCTTT. Its translation is CASSVTFPGEAFF. Full variable domain (CDR3 extended with the reference TRBV9 and TRBJ1-1 proteins): DSGVTQTPKHLITATGQRVTLRCSPRSGDLSVYWYQQSLDQGLQFLIQYYNGEERAKGNILERFSAQQFPDLHSELNLSSLELGDSALYFCASSVTFPGEAFFGQGTRLTVV.